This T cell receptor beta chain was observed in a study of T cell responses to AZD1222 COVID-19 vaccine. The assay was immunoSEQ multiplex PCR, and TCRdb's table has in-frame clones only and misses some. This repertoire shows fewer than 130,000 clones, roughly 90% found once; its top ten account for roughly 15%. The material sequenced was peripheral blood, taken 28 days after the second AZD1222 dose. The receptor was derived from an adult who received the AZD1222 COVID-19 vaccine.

The CDR3: CASRSGRSNQPQHF. CDR3 in DNA: TGTGCCAGCAGGTCGGGACGGAGCAATCAGCCCCAGCATTTT. The rearrangement joins TRBV28 to TRBJ1-5, with TRBD1 as a possible D gene (5 bases). V shed 6 bases and J shed 1 base, with 10 bases lying between them. Germline loops: CDR1 MDHEN, CDR2 SYDVKM. This CDR3 is built from 14 residues.